Following are 20 T cell receptor beta chains from one sample sequenced in a study of control samples from healthy donors and cancer patients. TCRdb's table, derived via immunoSEQ multiplex PCR, lists solely in-frame clones and lacks some. The sample records over 30,000 clones, around 83% being singletons. Material for sequencing was PBMCs. The receptors come from a woman in her thirties or forties with lung cancer.

The rearrangement links TRBV11-3 to TRBJ2-5, with D perhaps TRBD2 (6 bases). The CDR3 is 15 residues long. V was shortened by 0 bases and J by 2 bases, with 10 bases between the two germline ends. Germline CDR1 and CDR2: SGHNT and YENEEA. The CDR3 loop is CASSLEGGEQETQYF. The CDR3 bases are TGTGCCAGCAGCTTAGAGGGAGGTGAACAAGAGACCCAGTACTTC.

The chain couples TRBV6-5 to TRBJ2-1, with a possible D match to TRBD2 (5 bases). Trimming removed 0 bases at V and 7 bases at J, with 7 bases between. Germline CDR1 MNHEY, CDR2 SVGAGI. The CDR3 has 13 residues. CDR3: CASSYSTGNEQFF. Written as DNA, the CDR3 is TGTGCCAGCAGTTACTCTACGGGGAATGAGCAGTTCTTC.

J is TRBJ2-2 and V is TRBV5-5, with D possibly TRBD2 on 5 matching bases. V was shortened by 0 bases and J by 7 bases, with 10 bases between the two germline ends. Germline V lookup: CDR1 SGHKS, CDR2 YYEKEE (reference sequence). CDR3 size: 14 residues. CDR3 bases: TGTGCCAGCAGCTTGGAGCGGCGGCTCGGGGAGCTGTTTTTT. As protein: CASSLERRLGELFF.

The rearrangement links TRBV19 to TRBJ1-4; D unresolved. Trimming took off 3 bases at V and 8 bases at J, with 13 bases between the two ends. The CDR3 is 14 residues long. The germline V gene encodes CDR1 LNHDA and CDR2 SQIVND (reference sequence). The CDR3 DNA reads TGTGCCAGTAGTATTGAGTCAGAGGGCGAAAAACTGTTTTTT. Protein: CASSIESEGEKLFF.

The V gene is TRBV5-8, the J gene TRBJ1-5, with TRBD1 identical over 8 bases. CDR1 and CDR2 from the germline V gene are SGHTS and YDEGEE. The length of the CDR3 is 14 residues. J gave up 6 bases and V 4 bases, and 6 bases lay outside the gene matches. The DNA for the CDR3 is TGTGCCAGCAGCGCGGACAGGGTAACTCAGCCCCAGCATTTT. Amino acids: CASSADRVTQPQHF. The variable domain in full, with the rest retrieved from reference TRBV5-8 and TRBJ1-5, is EAGVTQSPTHLIKTRGQQATLRCSPISGHTSVYWYQQALGLGLQFLLWYDEGEERNRGNFPPRFSGRQFPNYSSELNVNALELEDSALYLCASSADRVTQPQHFGDGTRLSIL.

V and J are TRBV19 and TRBJ1-2; no clear D. CDR1 and CDR2 from the germline V gene are LNHDA and SQIVND (reference sequence). Trimming shortened V by 10 bases and J by 6 bases, and 15 bases separated the two germline ends. The CDR3 sequence is 12 residues long. The CDR3 DNA is TGTGCCATCCGTGGAACTTGGGATGGCTACACCTTC. Translation: CAIRGTWDGYTF. The full variable domain, completed using reference TRBV19 and TRBJ1-2, is DGGITQSPKYLFRKEGQNVTLSCEQNLNHDAMYWYRQDPGQGLRLIYYSQIVNDFQKGDIAEGYSVSREKKESFPLTVTSAQKNPTAFYLCAIRGTWDGYTFGSGTRLTVV.

This clone was seen just once. The gene calls are TRBV7-9 and TRBJ2-7; D uncertain. Germline CDR1 SEHNR, CDR2 FQNEAQ (reference sequence). V dropped 5 bases and J dropped 5 bases, with 7 bases sitting between them. CDR3 length equals 11 residues. CDR3: CASSPGHEQYF. CDR3 DNA sequence: TGTGCCAGCAGCCCAGGACACGAGCAGTACTTC.

In DNA form, the CDR3 reads TGTGCCATCAGTGGGGGGGGAGCCTCGAGCTCCTACAATGAGCAGTTCTTC. Translated, it gives CAISGGGASSSYNEQFF. The genes are TRBV10-3 and TRBJ2-1; TRBD2 matches at 7 bases. Germline CDR1 is ENHRY and CDR2 is SYGVKD. This CDR3 is built from 17 residues. V lost 4 bases and J lost 0; bases outside the gene matches: 9.

The chain carries TRBV3-1 (or the pseudogene TRBV3-2) and TRBJ1-2; the D gene is possibly TRBD1 (5 bases). V lost 7 bases and J lost 4, with 16 bases in between. Per germline, CDR1 LGHDT and CDR2 YNNKEL (reference sequence). The CDR3 has 14 amino acids. For the CDR3, the DNA is TGTGCCAGCACCGGGACGACAGATCCCTATGGCTACACCTTC. It translates to CASTGTTDPYGYTF.

This clone was found once. An end of the junction differs from the germline gene, which may be a read error. This rearrangement joins TRBV27 to TRBJ1-2; D call uncertain. CDR1 is MNHEY and CDR2 is SMNVEV in the germline V gene (reference sequence). The CDR3 is made up of 13 amino acids. In DNA form, the CDR3 reads TGTGCCAGCAGCGAGAGCGGGGATGTGGCCCATTTCTTC. This gives the protein CASSESGDVAHFF.

The V call is TRBV11-3, the J call TRBJ2-5; D call uncertain. Trimming stripped 4 bases from V and 2 bases from J, with 5 bases between. This CDR3 spans 12 amino acids. Germline values: CDR1 SGHNT, CDR2 YENEEA. The DNA of the CDR3 is TGTGCCAGCAGCTGGTCACAAGAGACCCAGTACTTC. Encoded protein: CASSWSQETQYF.

The chain combines TRBV15 with TRBJ2-7; TRBD1 agrees at 11 bases. V lost 5 bases, J lost 2 bases, and 2 bases stayed unmatched. Germline CDR1 LNHNV, CDR2 YYDKDF (reference sequence). The CDR3 covers 14 residues. The CDR3 region has the DNA TGTGCCACCAGCCGGGACAGGGGGGCCTACGAGCAGTACTTC. Translation gives CATSRDRGAYEQYF. Full variable domain (outside the CDR3, taken from reference TRBV15 and TRBJ2-7): DAMVIQNPRYQVTQFGKPVTLSCSQTLNHNVMYWYQQKSSQAPKLLFHYYDKDFNNEADTPDNFQSRRPNTSFCFLDIRSPGLGDTAMYLCATSRDRGAYEQYFGPGTRLTVT.

The rearrangement joins TRBV7-2 to TRBJ1-2; no clear D gene. Trimming removed 1 base at V and 3 bases at J, with 15 bases between. Germline V CDR1 and CDR2: SGHTA, FQGNSA. The CDR3 spans 16 residues. DNA for the CDR3: TGTGCCAGCAGCTTAGTGGCAGCCCGTTCGGACTATGGCTACACCTTC. This gives the protein CASSLVAARSDYGYTF.

The chain carries TRBV5-1 and TRBJ2-7; TRBD2 matches at 8 bases. This CDR3 is built from 15 residues. CDR1 and CDR2 (germline): SGHRS, YFSETQ. Trimming took 2 bases from V and 2 from J; bases not matched to a gene: 6. As DNA, the CDR3 is TGCGCCAGCAGCTTCACGGGGGGGGTCGCCTACGAGCAGTACTTC. Translating gives CASSFTGGVAYEQYF.

The CDR3 bases are TGTGCCACGAAACTTCCAGGGAAATCCTACGAGCAGTACTTC. This gives the protein CATKLPGKSYEQYF. The chain carries TRBV15 and TRBJ2-7; possibly TRBD1 for D (5 bases). This CDR3 has 14 amino acids. CDR1 and CDR2 (germline): LNHNV, YYDKDF (reference sequence). Between the trimmed V and J ends, which lost 9 bases and 1 base, there was a span of 16 bases.

The chain couples TRBV5-1 to TRBJ1-6; unclear D gene. Looked up from germline, CDR1 is SGHRS and CDR2 is YFSETQ. The ends were cut back, 4 bases at V and 6 bases at J, with 14 bases in the middle. This CDR3 has 15 residues. DNA of the CDR3: TGCGCCAGCAGCCCTGATAAAGCTCCTAATTCACCCCTCCACTTT. It encodes CASSPDKAPNSPLHF.

This chain links TRBV9 with TRBJ2-2; D assignment may be TRBD1 or TRBD2 (5 bases each). The CDR3 covers 17 residues. Trimming took 3 bases from V and 2 from J, leaving 17 bases between them. Per the germline V gene, CDR1 is SGDLS and CDR2 is YYNGEE. For the CDR3, the DNA is TGTGCCAGCAGCGGCGGCTTTGGGGACGGTAACACCGGGGAGCTGTTTTTT. This gives the protein CASSGGFGDGNTGELFF.

The sample holds a few counts of this clone. This chain links TRBV11-3 with TRBJ1-2; D uncertain. V gave up 1 base and J gave up 4 bases, with 10 bases separating them. CDR1 is SGHNT, CDR2 YENEEA, per germline. The CDR3 is made up of 14 amino acids. This chain's CDR3 is CASSLGQASYGYTF. In nucleotides, the CDR3 is TGTGCCAGCAGCTTAGGCCAGGCCTCCTATGGCTACACCTTC.

This clone turned up a few times. This chain connects TRBV6-1 to TRBJ1-2; 7 bases are shared with TRBD1. Trimming removed 0 bases from V and 4 bases from J; junction bases left unmatched: 2. Per germline, CDR1 MNHNS and CDR2 SASEGT. The CDR3 has 14 amino acids. Written as DNA, the CDR3 is TGTGCCAGCAGTGAAGCGAGGGACAGCTATGGCTACACCTTC. Translating it yields CASSEARDSYGYTF.

With regard to this clone: This sample includes further DNA sequences coding for the same CDR3. J is TRBJ1-5 and V is TRBV12-3 or TRBV12-4; D is uncertain. Trimming removed 3 bases at V and 0 bases at J, with 3 bases between. The CDR3 runs 13 residues. This chain's CDR3 is CASSLNSNQPQHF. The CDR3 coding sequence is TGTGCCAGCAGTTTGAATAGCAATCAGCCCCAGCATTTT.